Below, 12 T cell receptor beta chains from the same sample are listed, as sequenced in a study of blood T cell repertoires in COVID-19. TCRdb's copy holds only in-frame clones and misses some; the assay was immunoSEQ multiplex PCR. Of 220,000 or so clones in the sample, approximately 90% were seen once. Sequencing used PBMCs or T cells enriched from blood (not recorded which). The receptors derive from a woman aged 18 to 35 in a cohort exposed to, infected with or recovered from COVID-19 (not recorded which).

This chain links TRBV19 with TRBJ2-1; 7 positions agree with TRBD2. CDR1 LNHDA and CDR2 SQIVND come from the germline V gene (reference sequence). V was clipped by 6 bases and J by 0 bases; unmatched bases: 14. The length of the CDR3 is 18 residues. The CDR3 here is CASRGGGGSSLSYNEQFF. CDR3 sequence (DNA): TGTGCCAGTAGGGGGGGAGGCGGGAGCTCCCTCTCCTACAATGAGCAGTTCTTC.

The chain joins TRBV2 to TRBJ2-2, with 8 positions matching TRBD1. The CDR3 length is 14 residues. Germline trimming cut 6 bases from V and 1 base from J; bases unmatched to any gene: 1. Germline V gene lookup returns CDR1 SNHLY and CDR2 FYNNEI. CDR3 amino acids: CASSGTGNTGELFF. In DNA, the CDR3 is TGTGCCAGCAGCGGGACAGGGAACACCGGGGAGCTGTTTTTT.

Many counts were recorded for this clone. The chain uses TRBV29-1 and TRBJ2-1, with 15 nucleotides matching TRBD2. This CDR3 is 16 amino acids long. Germline V CDR1 and CDR2: SQVTM, ANQGSEA. The V and J ends lost 3 bases and 4 bases, in that order; junction bases with no gene match: 4. The CDR3 sequence is CSVDRTSGGDYNEQFF. The CDR3, as DNA: TGCAGCGTTGATCGGACTAGCGGGGGGGATTACAATGAGCAGTTCTTC.

This sequence joins TRBV5-1 and TRBJ2-3, with 15 bases identical to TRBD2. Germline assignment: CDR1 SGHRS and CDR2 YFSETQ. The CDR3 covers 19 residues. Germline trimming cut 4 bases from V and 0 bases from J; bases unmatched to any gene: 9. CDR3 sequence (DNA): TGCGCCAGCAGCCGGGGACTAGCGGGAGGCCCAGCTAGCACAGATACGCAGTATTTT. Amino acids: CASSRGLAGGPASTDTQYF.

The rearrangement joins TRBV20-1 to TRBJ2-1; maybe TRBD2 (6 bases). The V gene lost 3 bases and the J gene lost 6 bases, with 12 bases spanning the gap. Germline CDR1 DFQATT, CDR2 SNEGSKA (reference sequence). The CDR3 loop spans 13 amino acids. CDR3 sequence: CSASPGLLNEQFF. The CDR3 region has the DNA TGCAGTGCTAGTCCGGGACTCCTCAATGAGCAGTTCTTC.

The rearrangement links TRBV28 to TRBJ1-2; 7 nucleotides align to TRBD1. The CDR3 extends over 14 amino acids. J was trimmed by 5 bases and V by 5 bases; bases with no gene match: 8. Germline values: CDR1 MDHEN, CDR2 SYDVKM. CDR3 DNA sequence: TGTGCCAGCAGTCAGAAACAGGGGAGATATGGCTACACCTTC. It encodes CASSQKQGRYGYTF.

V is TRBV10-3 and J is TRBJ1-2; D might be TRBD1 (5 bases). The CDR3 length is 16 residues. The germline CDR1 and CDR2 sequences are ENHRY and SYGVKD. V lost 2 bases to trimming and J lost 5 bases, with 18 bases between them. CDR3: CAISETPGSTEYGYTF. DNA of the CDR3: TGTGCCATCAGTGAGACTCCAGGGTCGACGGAATATGGCTACACCTTC.

The V and J genes are TRBV2 and TRBJ1-5; D unclear. The CDR3 spans 11 residues. Germline-derived CDR1 and CDR2 are SNHLY and FYNNEI. Trimming stripped 3 bases from V and 6 bases from J, with 3 bases between. The DNA for the CDR3 is TGTGCCAGCAGTGACGGTCAGCCCCAGCATTTT. It codes for CASSDGQPQHF.

V usage is TRBV27 and J usage is TRBJ2-2, with 8 bases that match TRBD1. Germline V gene sequence: CDR1 MNHEY, CDR2 SMNVEV (reference sequence). The CDR3 is 15 amino acids. J was trimmed by 3 bases and V by 4 bases; bases with no gene match: 4. This CDR3 reads CASSYLTGDTGELFF. The CDR3 DNA reads TGTGCCAGCAGTTACTTGACAGGGGACACCGGGGAGCTGTTTTTT.

This clone was detected only once. V usage is TRBV19 and J usage is TRBJ1-2; weak D call: TRBD1 (6 bases). Germline-derived CDR1 and CDR2 are LNHDA and SQIVND (reference sequence). The ends were cut back, 7 bases at V and 4 bases at J, with 22 bases in the middle. The CDR3 covers 16 residues. CDR3 nucleotide sequence: TGTGCCAGTACTAAAATCCCCTCAGGGGATGGCTATGGCTACACCTTC. Amino acids: CASTKIPSGDGYGYTF.

The chain links TRBV9 to TRBJ1-4, with a possible D match to TRBD1 (6 bases). Germline assignment: CDR1 SGDLS and CDR2 YYNGEE. The CDR3 contains 15 residues. The ends were cut back, 2 bases at V and 8 bases at J, with 16 bases in the middle. The CDR3 sequence is CASSVTSGAWEKLFF. DNA of the CDR3: TGTGCCAGCAGCGTTACCTCAGGGGCTTGGGAAAAACTGTTTTTT.

The V gene is TRBV29-1, the J gene TRBJ2-7, with D perhaps TRBD2 (7 bases). The CDR3 contains 12 residues. V dropped 6 bases and J dropped 3 bases, with 12 bases sitting between them. From germline, CDR1 is SQVTM and CDR2 ANQGSEA. The CDR3 DNA reads TGCAGCGTCGGGGGCGGGGGCTACGAGCAGTACTTC. Translated: CSVGGGGYEQYF.